The entry below gives a single T cell receptor beta chain sequence along with its context. The sample originates from a study of blood T cell repertoires in COVID-19. This CDR3 is built from 15 residues. Per the germline V gene, CDR1 is MDHEN and CDR2 is SYDVKM. The V gene lost 4 bases and the J gene lost 8 bases, with 18 bases spanning the gap. The authors' processing: Researchers report that nucleated cell counts were estimated from reference gene primer amplification. Sequencing used immunoSEQ multiplex PCR; TCRdb keeps in-frame clones, though not all of them. D and trimming come from the DNA, and the V and J calls and clone size come from that table. The sample consists of approximately 300,000 clones, more than 75% of them appearing once. Each participant's cohort was designated according to participant-reported clinical history.

Sequencing used PBMCs or T cells enriched from blood (not recorded which). The clonotype originates from a young woman who had recovered from COVID-19. The chain recombines TRBV28 with TRBJ1-5; D unresolved. The CDR3 sequence is CASSSPPGFGEPQHF. CDR3 sequence (DNA): TGTGCCAGCAGTTCTCCGCCGGGATTCGGCGAGCCCCAGCATTTT.